These 29 T cell receptor beta chains originate from one sample sequenced in a study of T cell responses to AZD1222 COVID-19 vaccine. Sequenced by immunoSEQ multiplex PCR; TCRdb stores in-frame clones only, minus some. The sample shows about 170,000 clones, around 85% of them seen only once. Sequences were derived from peripheral blood, sampled 28 days after the second AZD1222 dose. Receptor source: an adult who received the AZD1222 COVID-19 vaccine.

V usage is TRBV3-1 (or the pseudogene TRBV3-2) and J usage is TRBJ1-1, with 7 bases identical to TRBD1. The V gene end was trimmed by 0 bases and the J gene end by 6 bases; junction bases not matched to a gene: 13. The length of the CDR3 is 17 residues. Germline CDR1 LGHDT, CDR2 YNNKEL (reference sequence). CDR3 in DNA: TGTGCCAGCAGCCAAGATGGCAGACAGGGAATAACGCCTGAAGCTTTCTTT. It yields the protein CASSQDGRQGITPEAFF.

The genes are TRBV5-4 and TRBJ2-2; the match to TRBD1 covers 10 bases. Germline CDR1 and CDR2: SGHNT and YYREEE (reference sequence). The CDR3 has 16 residues. V shed 0 bases and J 6 bases; nucleotides not matched to a gene: 5. The CDR3 sequence is CASSLGDRGHSGELFF. CDR3 bases: TGTGCCAGCAGCTTGGGGGACAGGGGTCATTCCGGGGAGCTGTTTTTT.

V gene TRBV10-1 combines with J gene TRBJ2-7; D ambiguous. The V and J ends lost 3 bases and 4 bases respectively, with 7 bases between them. CDR1 and CDR2 from the germline V gene are WNHNN and SYGVQD (reference sequence). The CDR3 sequence is 12 residues long. Written as DNA, the CDR3 is TGCGCCAGCAGTGATGGGCAGTACGAGCAGTACTTC. It encodes CASSDGQYEQYF.

CDR3 sequence: CASRGNGRTKNIQYF. CDR3 DNA sequence: TGTGCCAGCAGAGGTAACGGTAGAACGAAAAACATTCAGTACTTC. The chain joins TRBV2 to TRBJ2-4; D is unresolved. Per germline, CDR1 SNHLY and CDR2 FYNNEI. V lost 6 bases, J lost 4 bases, and 16 bases lay in between. The CDR3 is made up of 15 amino acids.

The gene calls are TRBV7-7 and TRBJ2-3; D unclear. Trimming removed 5 bases at V and 7 bases at J, with 10 bases between. CDR1 is SSHAT and CDR2 is FNYEAQ in the germline V gene (reference sequence). The CDR3 consists of 12 residues. In DNA form, the CDR3 reads TGTGCCAGCAGCCCCGACCGATATACGCAGTATTTT. Protein sequence: CASSPDRYTQYF.

The chain links TRBV27 to TRBJ2-2, with 10 positions matching TRBD1. The CDR3 runs to 17 residues. Unmatched junction bases numbered 7, after V lost 6 bases and J lost 0 bases. Germline values: CDR1 MNHEY, CDR2 SMNVEV (reference sequence). CDR3 bases: TGTGCCAGCAGCCCGTACGACAGGGGGCCGAACACCGGGGAGCTGTTTTTT. Translating it yields CASSPYDRGPNTGELFF.

A single count supports this clone. The J gene is TRBJ2-3, the V gene TRBV5-5; 14 bases line up with TRBD2. This CDR3 is 16 amino acids long. V dropped 5 bases and J dropped 4; count of bases not matched to a gene: 6. Germline V gives CDR1 SGHKS, CDR2 YYEKEE (reference sequence). The CDR3 spells CASSYWTSGGPDTQYF. The CDR3 region has the DNA TGTGCCAGCAGTTACTGGACTAGCGGGGGGCCAGATACGCAGTATTTT.

This clone showed up just a few times. This chain uses TRBV5-1 with TRBJ1-3; D may be TRBD1 (5 bases). From germline, CDR1 is SGHRS and CDR2 YFSETQ. The CDR3 totals 14 residues. V shed 4 bases and J shed 4 bases, with 12 bases lying between them. The DNA for the CDR3 is TGCGCCAGCAGCCCCAGGGAGCCAGGAAACACCATATATTTT. This sequence encodes CASSPREPGNTIYF.

CDR3 in amino acids: CASSYNTGELFF. The CDR3 nucleotides read TGTGCCAGCAGCTACAACACCGGGGAGCTGTTTTTT. The rearrangement joins TRBV5-4 to TRBJ2-2; D is uncertain. The length of the CDR3 is 12 residues. From germline, CDR1 is SGHNT and CDR2 YYREEE (reference sequence). Trimming stripped 3 bases from V and 2 bases from J, with 2 bases between. Full variable domain (rest looked up from reference TRBV5-4 and TRBJ2-2): ETGVTQSPTHLIKTRGQQVTLRCSSQSGHNTVSWYQQALGQGPQFIFQYYREEENGRGNFPPRFSGLQFPNYSSELNVNALELDDSALYLCASSYNTGELFFGEGSRLTVL.

A single count supports this clone. The V and J genes are TRBV4-1 and TRBJ2-5; D unresolved. The germline gives CDR1 MGHRA, CDR2 YSYEKL. The ends were cut back, 4 bases at V and 1 base at J, with 10 bases in the middle. This CDR3 spans 14 amino acids. CDR3 DNA sequence: TGCGCCAGCAGCCCCGCACCGCCCCAAGAGACCCAGTACTTC. This encodes CASSPAPPQETQYF.

The J gene is TRBJ2-1, the V gene TRBV11-2; perhaps D is TRBD1 or TRBD2 (5 bases each). The germline V gene has CDR1 SGHAT and CDR2 FQNNGV. The CDR3 runs 17 residues. V was cut by 2 bases and J by 0 bases, with 14 bases left in between. The DNA of the CDR3 is TGTGCCAGCAGCTTAAGGGGCGCTGGGAGCTCCTACAATGAGCAGTTCTTC. Encoded protein: CASSLRGAGSSYNEQFF.

This clone was detected only once. The chain has TRBV13 and TRBJ2-2, with 7 nucleotides matching TRBD1. CDR1 is PRHDT, CDR2 FYEKMQ, per germline (reference sequence). The CDR3 length is 14 residues. Written as DNA, the CDR3 is TGTGGGATTTCACAGGGGAAAAACACCGGGGAGCTGTTTTTT. Translated: CGISQGKNTGELFF.

The V call is TRBV5-1, the J call TRBJ2-1; the D gene could be TRBD1 or TRBD2 (5 bases each). With 4 bases removed from V and 4 bases from J, the gap between germline ends came to 9 bases. CDR3 size: 13 residues. CDR1 SGHRS and CDR2 YFSETQ come from the germline V gene. Written as DNA, the CDR3 is TGCGCCAGCAGCCCTGGGACGTACAATGAGCAGTTCTTC. Translation gives CASSPGTYNEQFF.

The chain's CDR3 is CASTTRLGQGVHGYTF. The CDR3 DNA is TGTGCCAGTACCACCCGGTTGGGACAGGGGGTCCATGGCTACACCTTC. V and J are TRBV19 and TRBJ1-2; 11 bases line up with TRBD1. This CDR3 contains 16 residues. Germline V lookup: CDR1 LNHDA, CDR2 SQIVND (reference sequence). V gave up 7 bases and J gave up 6 bases; unmatched junction bases: 13.

This chain links TRBV15 with TRBJ2-7, with D unclear. Trimming took off 3 bases at V and 2 bases at J, with 8 bases between the two ends. Per the germline V gene, CDR1 is LNHNV and CDR2 is YYDKDF (reference sequence). The CDR3 is 13 amino acids. The CDR3 DNA is TGTGCCACCAGCAGTGCCATGGCCTACGAGCAGTACTTC. Translation gives CATSSAMAYEQYF.

The V gene is TRBV6-2 or TRBV6-3, the J gene TRBJ2-7; either TRBD1 or TRBD2 may fit D (5 bases each). The CDR3 consists of 13 residues. CDR1 is MNHEY, CDR2 SVGEGT, per germline. V shed 3 bases and J shed 2 bases, with 8 bases lying between them. The CDR3 is CASSYEGTYEQYF. The CDR3 DNA follows: TGTGCCAGCAGTTATGAGGGGACCTACGAGCAGTACTTC.

CDR3 region: CASSLGTSQETQYF. CDR3 DNA sequence: TGCGCCAGCAGCCTCGGGACCTCCCAAGAGACCCAGTACTTC. This chain uses TRBV5-1 with TRBJ2-5; D possibly uses TRBD1 or TRBD2 (5 bases each). V shed 4 bases and J shed 1 base, with 11 bases lying between them. The CDR3 runs to 14 residues. Germline V gene sequence: CDR1 SGHRS, CDR2 YFSETQ.

This chain connects TRBV7-2 to TRBJ2-3, with D perhaps TRBD2 (6 bases). Looked up from germline, CDR1 is SGHTA and CDR2 is FQGNSA. This CDR3 comprises 15 residues. Trimming took off 5 bases at V and 2 bases at J, with 14 bases between the two ends. CDR3 nucleotide sequence: TGTGCCAGCAGCCCGCTAGCGTATAACACAGATACGCAGTATTTT. Translated, it gives CASSPLAYNTDTQYF.

About this clone: Different DNA sequences within this sample yield the same CDR3. The rearrangement uses TRBV7-9 and TRBJ1-1, with 11 positions matching TRBD1. Germline V gene lookup returns CDR1 SEHNR and CDR2 FQNEAQ (reference sequence). V was clipped by 5 bases and J by 4 bases; unmatched bases: 6. The CDR3 loop spans 15 amino acids. DNA for the CDR3: TGTGCCAGCAGCCTAGGACAGGGGGCCGGCACTGAAGCTTTCTTT. Residues: CASSLGQGAGTEAFF.

This clone was recorded once. This chain connects TRBV2 to TRBJ2-7, with unresolved D. This CDR3 has 14 residues. Per germline, CDR1 SNHLY and CDR2 FYNNEI. The germline V and J ends were trimmed by 7 bases and 0 bases, with 13 bases remaining between them. This CDR3 is CASTAPGSSYEQYF. In DNA form, the CDR3 reads TGTGCCAGCACCGCCCCGGGTAGCTCCTACGAGCAGTACTTC.

The rearrangement links TRBV7-9 to TRBJ2-5; 7 positions match TRBD1. The germline gives CDR1 SEHNR, CDR2 FQNEAQ (reference sequence). The CDR3 is 17 amino acids. The junction had 13 bases not matched to a gene; V was cut back by 5 bases and J by 1 base. The CDR3 protein is CASSLPPTGLLQETQYF. The CDR3 region has the DNA TGTGCCAGCAGCCTCCCCCCGACAGGGCTACTCCAAGAGACCCAGTACTTC.

This clone was detected only once. The chain links TRBV4-2 to TRBJ2-3, with 12 bases aligning to TRBD2. The J segment lost 5 bases and the V segment lost 5 bases, leaving 8 bases of the junction unmatched. CDR3 length: 16 residues. Germline V gene data show CDR1 as LGHNA and CDR2 as YNFKEQ. The CDR3 here is CASSSILAGGQDTQYF. The DNA of the CDR3 is TGTGCCAGCAGCTCGATTCTAGCGGGGGGGCAAGATACGCAGTATTTT.

The rearrangement uses TRBV9 and TRBJ1-2, with a possible D match to TRBD1 (6 bases). The V gene lost 0 bases and the J gene lost 4 bases, with 16 bases spanning the gap. This CDR3 is 16 amino acids long. From germline, CDR1 is SGDLS and CDR2 YYNGEE. The CDR3 reads CASSVATGQSLYGYTF. CDR3 coding DNA: TGTGCCAGCAGCGTAGCTACCGGACAGTCCCTCTATGGCTACACCTTC. Combining the CDR3 with reference TRBV9 and TRBJ1-2 gives the whole variable domain DSGVTQTPKHLITATGQRVTLRCSPRSGDLSVYWYQQSLDQGLQFLIQYYNGEERAKGNILERFSAQQFPDLHSELNLSSLELGDSALYFCASSVATGQSLYGYTFGSGTRLTVV.

The chain uses TRBV5-8 and TRBJ2-7, with TRBD1 matching over 7 bases. Trimming cost V 2 bases and J 6 bases; bases outside gene matches: 5. This CDR3 contains 13 residues. Germline loops: CDR1 SGHTS, CDR2 YDEGEE. In DNA form, the CDR3 reads TGTGCCAGCAGCTTTGAACAGGGGTTCGAGCAGTACTTC. Residues: CASSFEQGFEQYF.

The V and J genes are TRBV10-1 and TRBJ1-1; 9 nucleotides match TRBD1. Germline V gene lookup returns CDR1 WNHNN and CDR2 SYGVQD (reference sequence). V was pared by 1 base and J by 6 bases, with 12 bases of the junction left unmatched. The CDR3 is made up of 17 amino acids. The DNA of the CDR3 is TGCGCCAGCAGTGAGTTTCGAGGGACAGGGTACATCGCTGAAGCTTTCTTT. Its translation is CASSEFRGTGYIAEAFF.

The rearrangement links TRBV3-1 (or the pseudogene TRBV3-2) to TRBJ2-5; TRBD2 is a possible D gene (6 bases). Germline-derived CDR1 and CDR2 are LGHDT and YNNKEL (reference sequence). The CDR3 has 19 residues. V was clipped by 2 bases and J by 1 base, with 23 bases between them. The CDR3 DNA follows: TGTGCCAGCAGCCAAAAAGATACCCGGGACTGGACTACCCAAGAGACCCAGTACTTC. Its protein is CASSQKDTRDWTTQETQYF.

The chain's CDR3 is CATSRDAYEQYF. The CDR3, as DNA: TGTGCCACCAGCAGGGACGCGTACGAGCAGTACTTC. The J gene is TRBJ2-7, the V gene TRBV15, with unresolved D. CDR3 size: 12 residues. The V gene lost 3 bases and the J gene lost 4 bases, with 7 bases spanning the gap. CDR1 is LNHNV and CDR2 is YYDKDF in the germline V gene (reference sequence).

V is TRBV5-4 and J is TRBJ1-2, with D possibly being TRBD1 (6 bases). Germline V gene sequence: CDR1 SGHNT, CDR2 YYREEE (reference sequence). The CDR3 extends over 14 amino acids. The V end was cut by 0 bases, the J end by 3 bases, with 9 bases between. CDR3 nucleotide sequence: TGTGCCAGCAGCTTGGGTGGGGGCGACTATGGCTACACCTTC. Translation gives CASSLGGGDYGYTF.

The chain employs TRBV7-2 and TRBJ2-5; D gene unclear. V was trimmed by 7 bases and J by 2 bases, leaving 17 bases between them. CDR1 and CDR2 (germline): SGHTA, FQGNSA. The CDR3 consists of 15 residues. The CDR3 DNA sequence: TGTGCCAGCACCCAGTGGGCGCAGCCACAAGAGACCCAGTACTTC. It translates to CASTQWAQPQETQYF.